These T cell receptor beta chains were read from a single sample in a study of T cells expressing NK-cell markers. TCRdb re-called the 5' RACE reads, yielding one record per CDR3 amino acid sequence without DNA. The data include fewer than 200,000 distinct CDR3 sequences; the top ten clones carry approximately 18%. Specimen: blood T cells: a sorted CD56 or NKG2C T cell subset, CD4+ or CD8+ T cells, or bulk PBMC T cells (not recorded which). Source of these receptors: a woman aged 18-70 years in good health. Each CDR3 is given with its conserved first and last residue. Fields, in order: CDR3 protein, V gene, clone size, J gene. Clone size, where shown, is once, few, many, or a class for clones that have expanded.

CDR3aa: CASSPMRGGNEQFF
v_gene: TRBV18
abundance: NA
j_gene: TRBJ2-1

CDR3aa: CSASLSDYGYTF
v_gene: TRBV20-1
abundance: NA
j_gene: TRBJ1-2

CDR3aa: CASSLDPGTADTQYF
v_gene: TRBV11-2
abundance: medium-sized
j_gene: TRBJ2-3

CDR3aa: CASIGTDRRKGYTF
v_gene: TRBV2
abundance: NA
j_gene: TRBJ1-2

CDR3aa: CAISESGGTVSYEQYF
v_gene: TRBV10-3
abundance: NA
j_gene: TRBJ2-7

CDR3aa: CASSLFPGATGNEQFF
v_gene: TRBV3-1
abundance: NA
j_gene: TRBJ2-1

CDR3aa: CASRRQAESSYEQYF
v_gene: TRBV4-1
abundance: NA
j_gene: TRBJ2-7

CDR3aa: CASSGPLQGAETQYF
v_gene: TRBV6-1
abundance: NA
j_gene: TRBJ2-5

CDR3aa: CASSQGVGTEAFF
v_gene: TRBV3-1
abundance: NA
j_gene: TRBJ1-1

CDR3aa: CASSSGTGGSLYGYTF
v_gene: TRBV5-1
abundance: NA
j_gene: TRBJ1-2

CDR3aa: CSASQGALLDF
v_gene: TRBV20-1
abundance: NA
j_gene: TRBJ1-2

CDR3aa: CASSLVRGGETQYF
v_gene: TRBV5-1
abundance: NA
j_gene: TRBJ2-5

CDR3aa: CASSFGGGGKETQYF
v_gene: TRBV27
abundance: NA
j_gene: TRBJ2-5

CDR3aa: CASSLVPRDRDTEAFF
v_gene: TRBV5-1
abundance: NA
j_gene: TRBJ1-1

CDR3aa: CASSLIDTDTQYF
v_gene: TRBV7-2
abundance: NA
j_gene: TRBJ2-3

CDR3aa: CASSDGRYRNTEAFF
v_gene: TRBV6-1
abundance: NA
j_gene: TRBJ1-1

CDR3aa: CSAVQNPSQNTIYF
v_gene: TRBV20-1
abundance: NA
j_gene: TRBJ1-3

CDR3aa: CASSRPGGSNQPQHF
v_gene: TRBV7-2
abundance: NA
j_gene: TRBJ1-5

CDR3aa: CASREDEFYNEQFF
v_gene: TRBV6-4
abundance: NA
j_gene: TRBJ2-1

CDR3aa: CASSVVPTGVAGGTDTQYF
v_gene: TRBV9
abundance: NA
j_gene: TRBJ2-3

CDR3aa: CASSPRAGRMSGANVLTF
v_gene: TRBV7-3
abundance: NA
j_gene: TRBJ2-6

CDR3aa: CSTTGNQETQYF
v_gene: TRBV20-1
abundance: NA
j_gene: TRBJ2-5

CDR3aa: CSAPRGGNANTEAFF
v_gene: TRBV20-1
abundance: NA
j_gene: TRBJ1-1

CDR3aa: CATSERQTQYF
v_gene: TRBV24-1
abundance: NA
j_gene: TRBJ2-5

CDR3aa: CASSRPSGGHGEQFF
v_gene: TRBV11-2
abundance: NA
j_gene: TRBJ2-1

CDR3aa: CAWRRGGGGTYNEQFF
v_gene: TRBV30
abundance: NA
j_gene: TRBJ2-1

CDR3aa: CASSLRPTVNYGYTF
v_gene: TRBV28
abundance: NA
j_gene: TRBJ1-2

CDR3aa: CASLQDSGNTIYF
v_gene: TRBV5-5
abundance: NA
j_gene: TRBJ1-3

CDR3aa: CASSRRRTGRDTGELFF
v_gene: TRBV12-3/TRBV12-4
abundance: NA
j_gene: TRBJ2-2

CDR3aa: CASSVGQGIRSPLHF
v_gene: TRBV9
abundance: NA
j_gene: TRBJ1-6

CDR3aa: CASSSGTARDEQYF
v_gene: TRBV5-1
abundance: NA
j_gene: TRBJ2-7

CDR3aa: CASSMDRAKVQPQHF
v_gene: TRBV27
abundance: NA
j_gene: TRBJ1-5

CDR3aa: CASDEGAVIAYEQYF
v_gene: TRBV2
abundance: NA
j_gene: TRBJ2-7